This T cell receptor beta chain was observed in a study of memory CD4+ T cells and cytomegalovirus serostatus. Authors' methods: After removing out-of-frame reads, over 2 million distinct TCRbeta sequences remained. This table comes from immunoSEQ multiplex PCR, and its TCRdb copy is limited to in-frame clones, with some not included. That table furnishes V, J and clone size, whereas the DNA furnished D and trimming. The sample lists about 73,000 clones; around 78% were seen once. The sort gate was single viable CD3+CD4+CD8-CD45RO+ cells for memory CD4+ T cells. Donors' CMV status reflects serum IgG against pp150, pp28, p38, p52. The germline CDR1 and CDR2 sequences are ENHRY and SYGVKD. This CDR3 contains 14 residues. Trimming took 3 bases from V and 9 from J, leaving 18 bases between them.

The TCR was taken from an adult in good health and CMV-seropositive. The sample comprised memory CD4+ T cells from blood. The chain recombines TRBV10-3 with TRBJ2-7, with D perhaps given as TRBD1 or TRBD2 (5 bases each). This CDR3 is CAISESGNRDGQYF. The CDR3 nucleotides are TGTGCCATCAGTGAATCGGGTAATCGGGACGGGCAGTACTTC.